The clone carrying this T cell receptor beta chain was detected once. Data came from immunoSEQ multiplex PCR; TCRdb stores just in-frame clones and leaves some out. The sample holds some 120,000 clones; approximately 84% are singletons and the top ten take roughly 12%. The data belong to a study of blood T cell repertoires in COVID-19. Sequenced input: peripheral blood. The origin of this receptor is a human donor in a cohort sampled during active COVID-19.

CDR3 residues: CARETRDSPTDTQYF. DNA for the CDR3: TGTGCCAGAGAGACTCGGGACTCTCCCACAGATACGCAGTATTTT. The chain combines TRBV2 with TRBJ2-3, with D possibly matching TRBD2 (6 bases). V was trimmed by 9 bases and J by 2 bases, leaving 18 bases between them. CDR1 SNHLY and CDR2 FYNNEI come from the germline V gene. The CDR3 contains 15 residues.